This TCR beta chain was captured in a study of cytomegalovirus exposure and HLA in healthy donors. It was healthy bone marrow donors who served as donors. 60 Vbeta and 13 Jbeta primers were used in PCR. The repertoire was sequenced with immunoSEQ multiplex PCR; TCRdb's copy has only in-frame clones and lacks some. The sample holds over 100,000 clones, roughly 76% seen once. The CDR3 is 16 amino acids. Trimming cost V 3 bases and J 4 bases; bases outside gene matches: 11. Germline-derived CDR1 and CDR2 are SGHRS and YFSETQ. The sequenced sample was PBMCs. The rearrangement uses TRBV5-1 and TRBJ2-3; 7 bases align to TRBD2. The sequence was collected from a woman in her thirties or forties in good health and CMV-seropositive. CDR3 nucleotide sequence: TGCGCCAGCAGCTCGAAAACTAGCGATTTTGCAGATACGCAGTATTTT. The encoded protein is CASSSKTSDFADTQYF.